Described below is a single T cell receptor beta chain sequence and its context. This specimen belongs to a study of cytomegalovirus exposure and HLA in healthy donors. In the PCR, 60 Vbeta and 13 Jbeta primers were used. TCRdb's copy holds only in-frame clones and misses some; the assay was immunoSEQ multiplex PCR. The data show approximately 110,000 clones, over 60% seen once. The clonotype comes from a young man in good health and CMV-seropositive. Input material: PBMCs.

This chain's CDR3 is CASSHSGGVNEQFF. The CDR3 DNA reads as TGTGCCAGCAGCCACAGCGGGGGAGTCAATGAGCAGTTCTTC. V and J are TRBV9 and TRBJ2-1, with 8 bases lining up with TRBD2. V lost 4 bases to trimming and J lost 6 bases; unmatched junction nucleotides: 6. The CDR3 spans 14 residues. The germline V gene has CDR1 SGDLS and CDR2 YYNGEE.